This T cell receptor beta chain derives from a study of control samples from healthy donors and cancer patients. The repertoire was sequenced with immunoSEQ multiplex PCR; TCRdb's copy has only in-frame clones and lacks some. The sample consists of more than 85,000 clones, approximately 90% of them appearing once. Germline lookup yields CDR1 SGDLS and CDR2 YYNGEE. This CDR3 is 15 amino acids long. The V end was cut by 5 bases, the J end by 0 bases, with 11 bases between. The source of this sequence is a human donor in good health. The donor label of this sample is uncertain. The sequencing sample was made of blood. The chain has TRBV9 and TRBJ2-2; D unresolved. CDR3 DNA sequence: TGTGCCAGCAGGCCTGGATACGCGAACACCGGGGAGCTGTTTTTT. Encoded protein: CASRPGYANTGELFF.